A selection of T cell receptor beta chains follows, all from one sample in a study of blood T cell repertoires in COVID-19. Clones were read by immunoSEQ multiplex PCR, and TCRdb kept only the in-frame ones, dropping some. The sample has 170,000 or so clones, about 80% seen once. The sequencing input was peripheral blood. The receptors shown here come from a man aged 70 or older with active or convalescent COVID-19. The CDR3 runs from the conserved cysteine through the conserved F or W. D genes are given only for firm matches. Expanded clones are given a class, and other clones once, few, many or no size at all.

D gene	clone size	V gene	J gene	CDR3 DNA	CDR3 protein
NA	NA	TRBV6-5	TRBJ1-2	TGTGCCAGCAGGCAGGGGAGTGGCTACACCTTC	CASRQGSGYTF
NA	NA	TRBV9	TRBJ1-3	TGTGCCAGCAGCGTCCTTGATTCGGGCGCGGGTTCTGGAAACACCATATATTTT	CASSVLDSGAGSGNTIYF
NA	NA	TRBV7-2	TRBJ1-2	TGTGCCAGCAGCTTTTCTGGAGACTATGGCTACACCTTC	CASSFSGDYGYTF
TRBD2	NA	TRBV5-4	TRBJ2-1	TGTGCCAGCAGCTTCCGGAGCGGGCGGGGGTCCTACAATGAGCAGTTCTTC	CASSFRSGRGSYNEQFF
NA	NA	TRBV30	TRBJ1-4	TGTGCCTGGAGGGCCGCAGGGAATAATGAAAAACTGTTTTTT	CAWRAAGNNEKLFF
TRBD1	NA	TRBV19	TRBJ2-3	TGTGCCAGTAGTCCGTCAGCCGGGACAGGGGGCACAGATACGCAGTATTTT	CASSPSAGTGGTDTQYF
NA	once	TRBV29-1	TRBJ2-7	TGCAGCGCCAGGGTGCATGGATACGAGCAGTACTTC	CSARVHGYEQYF
NA	NA	TRBV7-9	TRBJ2-7	TGTGCCAGCACCACCGGAGGACGCTACGAGCAGTACTTC	CASTTGGRYEQYF
TRBD1	NA	TRBV18	TRBJ1-3	TGTGCCAGCTCACCGGGGATCATGACAGGGTCAATAAGCACCATATATTTT	CASSPGIMTGSISTIYF
TRBD2	NA	TRBV4-2	TRBJ2-3	TGTGCCAGCAGCCGGCATCTAGCGGGGGACCGCACAGATACGCAGTATTTT	CASSRHLAGDRTDTQYF
TRBD1	NA	TRBV2	TRBJ2-5	TGTGCCAGCAGAGCCGGGACAGGCCAAGAGACCCAGTACTTC	CASRAGTGQETQYF
NA	NA	TRBV5-6	TRBJ1-4	TGTGCCAGCAGCTTGGACTGGGCTTCAACTAATGAAAAACTGTTTTTT	CASSLDWASTNEKLFF
TRBD2	NA	TRBV5-6	TRBJ2-1	TGTGCCAGCAGCTATGAGGGACTAGCGGGAAATGAGCAGTTCTTC	CASSYEGLAGNEQFF
TRBD1	few	TRBV10-1	TRBJ1-1	TGCGCCAGCAGCCCCGGACAGGGGAACACTGAAGCTTTCTTT	CASSPGQGNTEAFF
NA	NA	TRBV9	TRBJ1-1	TGTGCCAGCAGCGCCTACGGGGGTACGAACACTGAAGCTTTCTTT	CASSAYGGTNTEAFF
NA	once	TRBV30	TRBJ1-1	TGTGCCTGGACCTCGGCAAGACTGGCGGGGGATACTGAAGCTTTCTTT	CAWTSARLAGDTEAFF
TRBD1	NA	TRBV30	TRBJ1-6	TGTGCCTGGAGTGTTGCCGGGACAGGGGTTAATTCACCCCTCCACTTT	CAWSVAGTGVNSPLHF
NA	NA	TRBV24-1	TRBJ2-1	TGTGCCACCGAGGGTTGTCAGTTCTTC	CATEGCQFF
TRBD1	NA	TRBV7-8	TRBJ2-7	TGTGCCAGCAGCCAGCGGACAGGGACCGAGCAGTACTTC	CASSQRTGTEQYF
NA	NA	TRBV5-4	TRBJ1-3	TGTGCCAGCAGCTTTTCTCTGACACGACCCCTTTCTGGAAACACCATATATTTT	CASSFSLTRPLSGNTIYF
TRBD2	NA	TRBV7-2	TRBJ2-1	TGTGCCAGCGCCGGGGCGAGCGGGGCGATTTACAATGAGCAGTTCTTC	CASAGASGAIYNEQFF
NA	NA	TRBV5-6	TRBJ1-5	TGTGCCAGCAGCATAGGACAGATAAATCAGCCCCAGCATTTT	CASSIGQINQPQHF
TRBD2	NA	TRBV9	TRBJ2-2	TGTGCCAGCAGCGTAGCAATTCCGGGACTAGCGGAGTTGAACACCGGGGAGCTGTTTTTT	CASSVAIPGLAELNTGELFF
NA	NA	TRBV11-3	TRBJ2-5	TGTGCCAGCAGCCCAGGGGCTGGTGAACAAGAGACCCAGTACTTC	CASSPGAGEQETQYF
TRBD2	NA	TRBV2	TRBJ2-5	TGTGCCAGCACCGAGGGACTATTACAAGAGACCCAGTACTTC	CASTEGLLQETQYF
NA	NA	TRBV7-2	TRBJ1-1	TGTGCCAGCAGCTTACCCGGGTTCGTTGGAGCTTTCTTT	CASSLPGFVGAFF
TRBD1	NA	TRBV24-1	TRBJ2-1	TGTGCCACCAGTGGGGACAGGGACAATGAGCAGTTCTTC	CATSGDRDNEQFF
TRBD1	NA	TRBV18	TRBJ1-3	TGTGCCAGCTCACCGATACCGGGACAGGGCGCCGACACCATATATTTT	CASSPIPGQGADTIYF
TRBD1	once	TRBV14	TRBJ1-1	TGTGCCAGCAGCTTTTGGGAGGGGACAGGAGCTGAAGCTTTCTTT	CASSFWEGTGAEAFF
NA	NA	TRBV5-1	TRBJ2-3	TGCGCCAGCAGCCTTAGCGGCCTCACAGATACGCAGTATTTT	CASSLSGLTDTQYF
NA	NA	TRBV9	TRBJ2-1	TGTGCCAGCAGCAGTTGGGGCTCCAATGAGCAGTTCTTC	CASSSWGSNEQFF
TRBD2	NA	TRBV24-1	TRBJ2-3	TGTGCCACCAGTGTCCTCCCCCCCCGCAGTGACGGACTAGCGGGGGTCCCCGGCACAGATACGCAGTATTTT	CATSVLPPRSDGLAGVPGTDTQYF
TRBD2	NA	TRBV15	TRBJ2-5	TGTGCCACCAGAGACGGGAGGGAGACCCAGTACTTC	CATRDGRETQYF
NA	NA	TRBV6-5	TRBJ1-3	TGTGCCAGCAGTTACTCGCGGGGTGGTGGAAACACCATATATTTT	CASSYSRGGGNTIYF
TRBD1	NA	TRBV7-9	TRBJ1-6	TGTGCCAGCAGCTTAAGGGGGCATAATTCACCCCTCCACTTT	CASSLRGHNSPLHF
NA	NA	TRBV11-2	TRBJ2-1	TGTGCCAGCAGCTTCGAGAGATACTCCTACAATGAGCAGTTCTTC	CASSFERYSYNEQFF
TRBD1	NA	TRBV7-6	TRBJ1-2	TGTGCCAGCAGCTTAGGGGGACAGGGGTATTCAGGCTATGGCTACACCTTC	CASSLGGQGYSGYGYTF
TRBD1	NA	TRBV2	TRBJ2-7	TGTGCCAGCAGTATTTCCCGGACAGGACCCTACGAGCAGTACTTC	CASSISRTGPYEQYF
NA	NA	TRBV5-1	TRBJ1-2	TGCGCCAGCAGCATGTTGGGGAGCTATGGCTACACCTTC	CASSMLGSYGYTF